The clone carrying this T cell receptor (beta chain) was observed a handful of times. Antigen: not known. This specimen comes from a study of blood T cells in healthy people across ages. Study results and caveats: Unsorted PBMC material precluded a definitive naive versus antigen-experienced comparison. Long-lived and aged donors differed, with more naive CD4+ cells and higher diversity in the long-lived.

A J-beta primer mix and a sample-barcoded 5' primer were used in a second PCR of roughly 6 to 12 cycles. TCRdb passed the 5' RACE reads through MiXCR, listing each CDR3 protein once. Counted here are roughly 860,000 distinct CDR3 sequences, around 62% occurring once; the ten biggest clones make up about a quarter. This CDR3 is built from 15 residues. Germline V gene sequence: CDR1 SEHNR, CDR2 FQNEAQ (reference sequence). The sample taken for sequencing was blood. V usage is TRBV7-9 and J usage is TRBJ2-5; D uncertain. The DNA end is a closer match to TRBJ2-7, so the J assignment may be wrong. The clonotype originates from a man younger than 40 in good health. The DNA of the CDR3 is TGTGCCAGCAGCCCTCCGCCGCCTAATGCCTACGAGCAGTACTTC. Translating gives CASSPPPPNAYEQYF.